This T cell receptor (beta chain) was sequenced for a study of T-cell reconstitution after alpha-beta-depleted transplantation in children. The study's findings and limits: Surviving thymic progenitors and recipient T cells were the source of high TCRbeta diversity at day 60 in some patients. A year post-transplant, T-cell counts and diversity derived mostly from newly produced T cells. Alpha-beta T cells about two months after transplant reportedly derived from several hundred expanded graft clones.

This clonotype was seen many times. Its antigen is undetermined. A TCRbeta library incorporating unique molecular identifiers was prepared. TCRdb re-called the PCR reads with MiXCR, one entry per CDR3 protein. The sample comprises hundreds of thousands of distinct CDR3 sequences, 13% of which are singletons, and roughly 2.3% rests with the top ten. The starting material was PBMCs, mostly from graft donor cells, obtained 360 days after TCRalphabeta/CD19-depleted stem cell transplant. This sequence originates from a male patient between 10 and 17 years old who had a stem cell transplant for acute myeloid leukemia, so the T cells may come from the graft donor.

CDR3: CASRGSGVTQYF. CDR3 DNA sequence: TGCGCCAGCAGGGGCTCAGGGGTTACGCAGTATTTT. This chain connects TRBV10-2 to TRBJ2-3, with D maybe TRBD1 (6 bases). V lost 6 bases and J lost 8, with 12 bases in between. Germline-derived CDR1 and CDR2 are WSHSY and SAAADI. The CDR3 spans 12 residues.